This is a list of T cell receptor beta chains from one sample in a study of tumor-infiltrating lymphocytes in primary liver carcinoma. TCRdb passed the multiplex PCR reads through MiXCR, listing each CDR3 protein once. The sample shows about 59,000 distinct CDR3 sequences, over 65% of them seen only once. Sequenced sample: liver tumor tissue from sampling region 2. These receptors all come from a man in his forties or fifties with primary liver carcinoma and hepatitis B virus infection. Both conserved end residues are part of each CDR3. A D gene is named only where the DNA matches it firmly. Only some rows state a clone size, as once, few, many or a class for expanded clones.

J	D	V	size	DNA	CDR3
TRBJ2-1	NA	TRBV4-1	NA	TGCCCCAGCAGCCAAGACCAAGAGCTTAGCTTCTACAATGAGCAGTTCTTC	CPSSQDQELSFYNEQFF
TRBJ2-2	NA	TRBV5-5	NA	TGCGCCAGCACCCTGGCGGGCGAAAGAGTTGGTGGGGAGCTGTTTTTT	CASTLAGERVGGELFF
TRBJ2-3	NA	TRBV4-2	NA	TGTGCTAGCAGCCAAGATTTCAGGGAGGAAGATATGCAGTATTTT	CASSQDFREEDMQYF
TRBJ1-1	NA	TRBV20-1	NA	TGCAGTGCTAGATTGCTGGGACTTAGAACTGAAGCTTTCTTT	CSARLLGLRTEAFF
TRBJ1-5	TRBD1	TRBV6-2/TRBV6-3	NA	TGTGCCAGTAGTTACTATGGGACAGGCTCCAATCAGCCCCAGCATTTT	CASSYYGTGSNQPQHF
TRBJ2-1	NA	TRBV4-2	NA	TGTGCCAACAGCCCAGGTAGCGGCCCAGAGGATGATCAGTTCTTC	CANSPGSGPEDDQFF
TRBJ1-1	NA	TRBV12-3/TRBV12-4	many	TGTGCCAGCACGGTTGCATCAGGGCACACTGAAGCTTTCTTT	CASTVASGHTEAFF
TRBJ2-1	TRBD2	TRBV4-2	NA	TGTACCAGCAGCCCGGACCTAGCGGGACCCTACAATGAGCAGTTCTTC	CTSSPDLAGPYNEQFF
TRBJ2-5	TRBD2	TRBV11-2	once	TGTGCCAGCAGCCTAACACCTGGCGGGGGGAATGAGAGCCAGTACTTC	CASSLTPGGGNESQYF
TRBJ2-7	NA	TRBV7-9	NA	TGTGCCAGCAGCTTATCCCAGGGCCACGAGCAGTACTTC	CASSLSQGHEQYF
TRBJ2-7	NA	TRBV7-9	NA	TGTGTCAGCACCTTATCCCGGGGCCACGAGCAGTACTTC	CVSTLSRGHEQYF
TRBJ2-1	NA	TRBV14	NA	TGTACCAGCAGTGCCGTAGAGGGATGGGTAAACAATGAGCAGTTCTTC	CTSSAVEGWVNNEQFF
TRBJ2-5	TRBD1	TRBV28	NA	TGTGCCAGCACACCGGACAGGGTGGTAGAGACCCATTACTTC	CASTPDRVVETHYF
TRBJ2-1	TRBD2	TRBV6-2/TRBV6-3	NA	TGTGCCAGCACGGGTGTGTGGGAGGGCCTAAGGGAAAATGAGCAGTTCTTC	CASTGVWEGLRENEQFF
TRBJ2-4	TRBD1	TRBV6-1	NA	TGTGCCAGCAGGCTTGGGCTCTTACAGGGGGAAAACATTCAGTACTTC	CASRLGLLQGENIQYF